Each of the 17 T cell receptor beta chains below was sequenced from the same sample in a study of T-cell reconstitution after alpha-beta-depleted transplantation in children. The library targeted TCRbeta and was prepared with unique molecular identifiers. Each CDR3 protein is one row after TCRdb ran MiXCR on the PCR reads. The sample yields about 870,000 distinct CDR3 sequences, around 15% seen once. The sample in question was PBMCs, mostly from graft donor cells, obtained 360 days after TCRalphabeta/CD19-depleted stem cell transplant. The source of these receptors is a male patient younger than 18 who had a stem cell transplant for acute lymphoblastic leukemia, so the T cells may come from the graft donor.

This clonotype was observed a handful of times. The chain carries TRBV12-3 or TRBV12-4 and TRBJ2-5; TRBD2 matches 7 bases. The CDR3 totals 15 residues. The V and J ends lost 1 base and 0 bases, in that order; junction bases with no gene match: 2. CDR3 DNA: TGTGCCAGCAGTTTAGTGAGCGGGAACCAAGAGACCCAGTACTTC. Its translation is CASSLVSGNQETQYF.

The chain couples TRBV4-2 to TRBJ2-7; 7 bases line up with TRBD1. In germline, CDR1 is LGHNA, CDR2 YNFKEQ. This CDR3 has 14 amino acids. The trim removed 1 base at V and 3 bases at J, leaving 3 bases unmatched. Written as DNA, the CDR3 is TGTGCCAGCAGCCAAGCGGGGACAGTCTACGAGCAGTACTTC. It translates to CASSQAGTVYEQYF.

In its sample, this clonotype was seen many times. This chain connects TRBV20-1 to TRBJ1-5; D gene unclear. V was cut by 0 bases and J by 0 bases, with 12 bases left in between. The germline gives CDR1 DFQATT, CDR2 SNEGSKA (reference sequence). This CDR3 is built from 16 residues. The CDR3 is CSARDKGEISNQPQHF. The CDR3 DNA reads as TGCAGTGCTAGAGATAAAGGCGAAATTAGCAATCAGCCCCAGCATTTT.

The gene calls are TRBV3-1 and TRBJ2-1, with 11 bases aligning to TRBD2. The germline CDR1 and CDR2 sequences are LGHDT and YNNKEL (reference sequence). With V trimmed by 2 bases and J by 4 bases, 7 bases remained unmatched. The CDR3 covers 17 residues. The CDR3 sequence is CASSQPGLAVLYNEQFF. The CDR3 DNA sequence: TGTGCCAGCAGCCAACCGGGACTAGCGGTTCTGTACAATGAGCAGTTCTTC.

In regard to this clonotype: The junction and the germline gene differ at one end; a read error may be behind it. The gene calls are TRBV27 and TRBJ1-3; D is unresolved. The CDR3 length is 14 residues. The germline V gene encodes CDR1 MNHEY and CDR2 SMNVEV (reference sequence). The CDR3: CASSLQPSGNTTYF. The CDR3, as DNA: TGTGCCAGCAGTTTGCAGCCTTCTGGAAACACCACATATTTT.

This clonotype came up many times. This chain uses TRBV5-1 with TRBJ2-7; a possible D gene is TRBD1 (6 bases). The V gene lost 9 bases and the J gene lost 6 bases, with 22 bases spanning the gap. Germline lookup yields CDR1 SGHRS and CDR2 YFSETQ. The CDR3 runs 14 residues. The DNA for the CDR3 is TGCGCCATACCCCTCCGTGACAGGTTCGCCGAGCAGTACTTC. Translating it yields CAIPLRDRFAEQYF.

J is TRBJ2-3 and V is TRBV28; a weak D match, TRBD1 (5 bases). The V gene lost 3 bases and the J gene lost 1 base, with 14 bases spanning the gap. This CDR3 has 16 residues. Per the germline V gene, CDR1 is MDHEN and CDR2 is SYDVKM. The CDR3 bases are TGTGCCAGCAGTTTGACAGTACCCCGGGGCACAGATACGCAGTATTTT. Encoded protein: CASSLTVPRGTDTQYF.

This clonotype was counted once. V and J are TRBV5-1 and TRBJ2-2, with D possibly TRBD1 on 6 matching bases. CDR3 length: 15 residues. Trimming stripped 7 bases from V and 0 bases from J, with 13 bases between. The germline V gene has CDR1 SGHRS and CDR2 YFSETQ. CDR3 protein: CASGQQNSNTGELFF. The CDR3 region has the DNA TGCGCCAGCGGACAGCAAAATTCGAACACCGGGGAGCTGTTTTTT.

The CDR3 DNA is TGCGCCAGCAGCTTCCCTGAGGGACGGGCGAACACTGAAGCTTTCTTT. It encodes CASSFPEGRANTEAFF. The rearrangement links TRBV5-1 to TRBJ1-1, with D maybe TRBD1 (5 bases). V was pared by 2 bases and J by 1 base, with 15 bases between. Germline V gene sequence: CDR1 SGHRS, CDR2 YFSETQ. This CDR3 is 16 amino acids long.

This clonotype was recorded many times. One end of the junction fails to match germline, which may point to a read error. The rearrangement uses TRBV9 and TRBJ2-5, with D uncertain. Germline assignment: CDR1 SGDLS and CDR2 YYNGEE. The CDR3 loop spans 15 amino acids. The CDR3, as DNA: TGTGCCAGCAGCGTAGCTCCTTTGGACCATGAGACCCAGTACTTC. Its protein product is CASSVAPLDHETQYF. Full variable domain (remainder filled in from reference TRBV9 and TRBJ2-5): DSGVTQTPKHLITATGQRVTLRCSPRSGDLSVYWYQQSLDQGLQFLIQYYNGEERAKGNILERFSAQQFPDLHSELNLSSLELGDSALYFCASSVAPLDHETQYFGPGTRLLVL.

The gene calls are TRBV9 and TRBJ2-7; D gene unclear. The V gene lost 0 bases and the J gene lost 4 bases, with 11 bases spanning the gap. The CDR3 has 14 amino acids. The germline V gene has CDR1 SGDLS and CDR2 YYNGEE. CDR3 nucleotides: TGTGCCAGCAGCGTAGAGGCTAGTCCTTACGAGCAGTACTTC. Amino acid sequence: CASSVEASPYEQYF.

The chain recombines TRBV6-5 with TRBJ2-5; 7 positions match TRBD1. With 2 bases clipped from V and 2 bases from J, the junction kept 5 bases outside the gene matches. This CDR3 has 15 amino acids. Germline assignment: CDR1 MNHEY and CDR2 SVGAGI. The DNA for the CDR3 is TGTGCCAGCAGTTACGTAGCAGGGGGTCAAGAGACCCAGTACTTC. Translation: CASSYVAGGQETQYF.

The chain employs TRBV29-1 and TRBJ2-1; D is undetermined. CDR1 is SQVTM and CDR2 is ANQGSEA in the germline V gene. V gave up 3 bases and J gave up 5 bases, with 14 bases separating them. The length of the CDR3 is 14 residues. CDR3 DNA sequence: TGCAGCGTTGAGGGTTGGAGTTTAGACAATGAGCAGTTCTTC. Its translation: CSVEGWSLDNEQFF.

This CDR3 is CSAMTPQQYF. The CDR3 nucleotides read TGCAGTGCTATGACCCCCCAGCAGTACTTC. The V gene is TRBV20-1, the J gene TRBJ2-7; the D is unclear. Germline lookup yields CDR1 DFQATT and CDR2 SNEGSKA (reference sequence). CDR3 length: 10 residues. The ends were cut back, 4 bases at V and 8 bases at J, with 9 bases in the middle.

This clonotype was recorded once. J is TRBJ2-1 and V is TRBV2, with 7 positions matching TRBD2. Germline CDR1 reads SNHLY; CDR2 reads FYNNEI. The CDR3 is 14 residues long. V gave up 6 bases and J gave up 3 bases; unmatched junction bases: 5. CDR3 sequence (DNA): TGTGCCAGCAGGGAGAGCGGGAACTACAATGAGCAGTTCTTC. It translates to CASRESGNYNEQFF.

This clonotype was seen only a few times. This chain joins TRBV24-1 and TRBJ2-3, with 9 bases that match TRBD2. Per the germline V gene, CDR1 is KGHDR and CDR2 is SFDVKD. Losses at the gene ends were 9 bases for V and 5 bases for J; bases not matched to a gene: 5. The CDR3 contains 13 residues. The CDR3 nucleotides are TGTGCCACCCGGCTAGCGGGACAAGATACGCAGTATTTT. Residues: CATRLAGQDTQYF.

The chain couples TRBV20-1 to TRBJ2-3; D gene unclear. V gave up 2 bases and J gave up 6 bases, with 12 bases separating them. The germline V gene encodes CDR1 DFQATT and CDR2 SNEGSKA (reference sequence). CDR3 length: 13 amino acids. CDR3 DNA: TGCAGTGCTAGAAGCCCCAGGAGCGATACGCAGTATTTT. Amino acid sequence: CSARSPRSDTQYF.